Listed below are T cell receptor beta chains from one sample, sequenced in a study of T cell repertoires in cytomegalovirus infection. These TCRs are of unknown antigen specificity. MiXCR, run by TCRdb on the reads, gives a single entry per CDR3 protein. Of around 900,000 distinct CDR3 sequences detected, more than 25% appear once; the ten largest clones hold around an eighth. The sequenced sample was cultured CD8+ T cells from PBMCs, obtained from culture after CMV antigen stimulation. These receptors all stem from a human donor in good health (CMV status not recorded). Some clones in this sample may be carry-over from other donors' samples. Each CDR3 is given with its conserved first and last residue. Fields, in order: clone size, V gene, J gene, D gene, CDR3 protein, CDR3 DNA. A D gene is named only where the DNA matches it firmly. The listing skips clone size in some rows; elsewhere it reads once, few, many or a size class.

>many|TRBV7-6|TRBJ2-3|.
CASSLVTEYTDTQYF
TGTGCCAGCAGCTTAGTTACGGAGTACACAGATACGCAGTATTTT
>few|TRBV19|TRBJ2-7|.
CASSRRPGDEQYF
TGTGCCAGTAGTAGGAGGCCTGGAGACGAGCAGTACTTC
>few|TRBV15|TRBJ2-5|TRBD1
CATSRDLSRTGSRETQYF
TGTGCCACCAGCAGAGATCTATCTCGGACAGGCAGTAGGGAGACCCAGTACTTC
>few|TRBV2|TRBJ2-5|TRBD2
CASLRPTEGGASQETQYF
TGTGCCAGCCTTCGACCGACTGAGGGAGGGGCCTCTCAAGAGACCCAGTACTTC
>.|TRBV23-1|TRBJ2-7|.
CASSQSRLRLSSYEQYF
TGCGCCAGCAGTCAGTCGAGACTGAGACTTAGCTCCTACGAGCAGTACTTC
>.|TRBV12-3/TRBV12-4|TRBJ2-1|.
CATAAGRAEQFF
TGTGCCACCGCCGCGGGCAGGGCTGAGCAGTTCTTC
>few|TRBV6-2/TRBV6-3|TRBJ2-1|TRBD2
CASSLGLAPDNEQFF
TGTGCCAGCAGCCTGGGACTAGCGCCTGACAATGAGCAGTTCTTC
>many|TRBV28|TRBJ2-3|TRBD2
CASSSGGPLTDTQYF
TGTGCCAGCAGCTCGGGAGGGCCCCTAACAGATACGCAGTATTTT
>.|TRBV4-1|TRBJ2-1|.
CASSQVQGDYNEQFF
TGCGCCAGCAGCCAAGTCCAGGGAGACTACAATGAGCAGTTCTTC
>.|TRBV19|TRBJ2-1|TRBD1
CASSIAGRGHNEQFF
TGTGCCAGTAGTATAGCTGGCAGGGGGCACAATGAGCAGTTCTTC